These T cell receptor beta chains were read from a single sample in a study of blood T cells in healthy people across ages. TCRdb called the 5' RACE reads again in MiXCR, with one record for every CDR3 protein. The repertoire holds about 720,000 distinct CDR3 sequences, with about 24% as singletons. Sequencing input: blood. Receptor source: a man between 65 and 85 years old in good health. Both conserved end residues are part of each CDR3. The order of the fields is V gene, J gene, D gene, clone size, CDR3 protein, CDR3 DNA. D genes are given only for firm matches. Expanded clones are given a class, and other clones once, few, many or no size at all.

v_gene: TRBV28
j_gene: TRBJ2-1
d_gene: NA
abundance: NA
CDR3aa: CASRSTGKVRSYNEQFF
CDR3nt: TGTGCCAGCAGATCAACTGGGAAGGTACGCTCCTACAATGAGCAGTTCTTC

v_gene: TRBV28
j_gene: TRBJ2-2
d_gene: NA
abundance: few
CDR3aa: CASRGDTGELFF
CDR3nt: TGTGCCAGCAGGGGAGACACCGGGGAGCTGTTTTTT

v_gene: TRBV7-6
j_gene: TRBJ1-2
d_gene: NA
abundance: few
CDR3aa: CASSSSWTYGYTF
CDR3nt: TGTGCCAGCAGCTCCTCTTGGACCTATGGCTACACCTTC

v_gene: TRBV12-3/TRBV12-4
j_gene: TRBJ1-6
d_gene: NA
abundance: few
CDR3aa: CASSSQPGRGSPLHF
CDR3nt: TGTGCCAGCAGTTCGCAGCCGGGACGAGGTTCACCCCTCCACTTT

v_gene: TRBV20-1
j_gene: TRBJ2-1
d_gene: TRBD2
abundance: few
CDR3aa: CSAPSLAGIYNEQFF
CDR3nt: TGCAGTGCGCCCTCACTAGCGGGGATTTACAATGAGCAGTTCTTC

v_gene: TRBV4-1
j_gene: TRBJ2-5
d_gene: TRBD1
abundance: many
CDR3aa: CASSPGQVDLPYF
CDR3nt: TGCGCCAGCAGCCCGGGACAGGTGGATTTACCGTACTTC

v_gene: TRBV7-2
j_gene: TRBJ2-1
d_gene: NA
abundance: many
CDR3aa: CASSFWSGDNEQFF
CDR3nt: TGTGCCAGCAGCTTCTGGTCAGGGGACAATGAGCAGTTCTTC

v_gene: TRBV12-3/TRBV12-4
j_gene: TRBJ1-2
d_gene: NA
abundance: NA
CDR3aa: CASSLSQVYTF
CDR3nt: TGTGCCAGCAGTTTAAGTCAGGTTTACACCTTC

v_gene: TRBV5-1
j_gene: TRBJ1-2
d_gene: NA
abundance: NA
CDR3aa: CASSLEGSRGPAGYTF
CDR3nt: TGCGCCAGCAGCTTGGAGGGTTCCCGGGGACCCGCGGGCTACACCTTC

v_gene: TRBV14
j_gene: TRBJ2-3
d_gene: NA
abundance: NA
CDR3aa: CASSQAPYLATDTQYF
CDR3nt: TGTGCCAGCAGCCAAGCGCCCTACTTAGCGACAGATACGCAGTATTTT

v_gene: TRBV5-1
j_gene: TRBJ1-1
d_gene: NA
abundance: once
CDR3aa: CASSGHRANTEAFF
CDR3nt: TGCGCCAGCAGCGGGCACAGGGCGAACACTGAAGCTTTCTTT

v_gene: TRBV7-3
j_gene: TRBJ2-3
d_gene: TRBD2
abundance: few
CDR3aa: CASSSGLAGGSDTQYF
CDR3nt: TGTGCCAGCAGCTCGGGACTAGCGGGAGGGTCAGATACGCAGTATTTT

v_gene: TRBV9
j_gene: TRBJ2-3
d_gene: NA
abundance: NA
CDR3aa: CASSVVGSLTDTQYF
CDR3nt: TGTGCCAGCAGCGTAGTGGGTTCCCTCACAGATACGCAGTATTTT

v_gene: TRBV3-1
j_gene: TRBJ1-2
d_gene: NA
abundance: NA
CDR3aa: CASSQSLRITF
CDR3nt: TGTGCCAGCAGCCAAAGCTTACGGATAACCTTC

v_gene: TRBV5-1
j_gene: TRBJ1-2
d_gene: TRBD1
abundance: NA
CDR3aa: CASSLRTGSGNYGYTF
CDR3nt: TGCGCCAGCAGCTTGCGGACAGGGTCAGGGAACTATGGCTACACCTTC

v_gene: TRBV5-6
j_gene: TRBJ2-5
d_gene: NA
abundance: many
CDR3aa: CASSDRTRGETQYF
CDR3nt: TGTGCCAGCAGCGATCGGACAAGAGGAGAGACCCAGTACTTC

v_gene: TRBV11-3
j_gene: TRBJ1-2
d_gene: TRBD1
abundance: NA
CDR3aa: CASSNPDRGPFYGYTF
CDR3nt: TGTGCCAGCAGCAACCCGGACAGGGGCCCCTTCTATGGCTACACCTTC

v_gene: TRBV11-2
j_gene: TRBJ1-4
d_gene: NA
abundance: NA
CDR3aa: CASRRIGALNEKLFF
CDR3nt: TGTGCCAGCAGGCGAATCGGGGCACTGAATGAAAAACTGTTTTTT

v_gene: TRBV12-3/TRBV12-4
j_gene: TRBJ2-5
d_gene: TRBD1
abundance: once
CDR3aa: CASSLVTLQGETQHF
CDR3nt: TGTGCCAGCAGTTTAGTCACCCTACAGGGGGAGACCCAGCACTTC

v_gene: TRBV7-9
j_gene: TRBJ2-5
d_gene: NA
abundance: NA
CDR3aa: CASSWNSEAGETQYF
CDR3nt: TGTGCCAGCAGCTGGAATAGCGAGGCGGGGGAGACCCAGTACTTC

v_gene: TRBV12-3/TRBV12-4
j_gene: TRBJ2-3
d_gene: TRBD1
abundance: few
CDR3aa: CASTPGQTTDTQYF
CDR3nt: TGTGCCAGCACACCGGGACAGACCACAGATACGCAGTATTTT

v_gene: TRBV25-1
j_gene: TRBJ1-2
d_gene: TRBD1
abundance: NA
CDR3aa: CASRGQGGEYGYTF
CDR3nt: TGTGCCAGCCGCGGACAGGGAGGAGAGTATGGCTACACCTTC

v_gene: TRBV12-3/TRBV12-4
j_gene: TRBJ2-1
d_gene: TRBD2
abundance: NA
CDR3aa: CASSFQTSGSNEQFF
CDR3nt: TGTGCCAGCAGTTTCCAGACTAGCGGTTCTAATGAGCAGTTCTTC

v_gene: TRBV12-3/TRBV12-4
j_gene: TRBJ1-5
d_gene: NA
abundance: many
CDR3aa: CASSLSGNQPQHF
CDR3nt: TGTGCCAGCAGTTTAAGTGGGAATCAGCCCCAGCATTTT

v_gene: TRBV18
j_gene: TRBJ2-3
d_gene: TRBD2
abundance: few
CDR3aa: CASSSYTGTSGGAHGDTQYF
CDR3nt: TGTGCCAGCTCATCATACACCGGGACTAGCGGGGGGGCCCATGGAGATACGCAGTATTTT

v_gene: TRBV5-1
j_gene: TRBJ2-4
d_gene: TRBD2
abundance: NA
CDR3aa: CASSLYRLAGEAKNIQYF
CDR3nt: TGCGCCAGCAGCCTTTACAGACTAGCGGGGGAGGCCAAAAACATTCAGTACTTC

v_gene: TRBV11-2
j_gene: TRBJ2-5
d_gene: TRBD1
abundance: many
CDR3aa: CATSADRALQETQYF
CDR3nt: TGTGCCACCTCCGCCGACAGGGCCCTCCAAGAGACCCAGTACTTC

v_gene: TRBV24-1
j_gene: TRBJ1-4
d_gene: TRBD1
abundance: NA
CDR3aa: CATSDRGQGGEKLFF
CDR3nt: TGTGCCACCAGCGACCGGGGACAGGGTGGCGAAAAACTGTTTTTT

v_gene: TRBV3-1
j_gene: TRBJ2-2
d_gene: NA
abundance: NA
CDR3aa: CASSHFGGTGELFF
CDR3nt: TGTGCCAGCAGCCATTTCGGTGGGACCGGGGAGCTGTTTTTT

v_gene: TRBV24-1
j_gene: TRBJ2-5
d_gene: TRBD1
abundance: few
CDR3aa: CATGQGARETQYF
CDR3nt: TGTGCCACCGGACAGGGGGCAAGGGAGACCCAGTACTTC

v_gene: TRBV9
j_gene: TRBJ2-1
d_gene: NA
abundance: NA
CDR3aa: CASSVRYLHYNEQFF
CDR3nt: TGTGCCAGCAGCGTCAGGTATTTACACTACAATGAGCAGTTCTTC

v_gene: TRBV12-3/TRBV12-4
j_gene: TRBJ1-3
d_gene: NA
abundance: NA
CDR3aa: CASSSEDTIYF
CDR3nt: TGTGCCAGCAGTAGCGAGGACACCATATATTTT

v_gene: TRBV7-9
j_gene: TRBJ2-5
d_gene: NA
abundance: few
CDR3aa: CASSSGPSGTQYF
CDR3nt: TGTGCCAGCAGCTCTGGACCGTCCGGGACCCAGTACTTC

v_gene: TRBV3-1
j_gene: TRBJ1-2
d_gene: TRBD1
abundance: few
CDR3aa: CASSRETGVLSYTF
CDR3nt: TGTGCCAGCAGCCGTGAGACAGGGGTCTTAAGCTACACCTTC

v_gene: TRBV18
j_gene: TRBJ2-3
d_gene: NA
abundance: few
CDR3aa: CASSPQTSTDTQYF
CDR3nt: TGTGCCAGCTCACCACAAACTAGCACAGATACGCAGTATTTT

v_gene: TRBV29-1
j_gene: TRBJ2-3
d_gene: NA
abundance: NA
CDR3aa: CSVEAFSTDTQYF
CDR3nt: TGCAGCGTTGAAGCTTTCAGCACAGATACGCAGTATTTT

v_gene: TRBV12-3/TRBV12-4
j_gene: TRBJ2-7
d_gene: NA
abundance: many
CDR3aa: CASSLTGSYEQYF
CDR3nt: TGCGCCAGCAGCTTGACGGGATCCTACGAGCAGTACTTC

v_gene: TRBV5-1
j_gene: TRBJ2-7
d_gene: NA
abundance: many
CDR3aa: CASSLVGVNEQYF
CDR3nt: TGCGCCAGCAGCTTGGTTGGGGTAAACGAGCAGTACTTC

v_gene: TRBV6-2/TRBV6-3
j_gene: TRBJ1-6
d_gene: NA
abundance: NA
CDR3aa: CASSYFTNSPLHF
CDR3nt: TGTGCCAGCAGTTATTTCACTAATTCACCCCTCCACTTT

v_gene: TRBV6-2/TRBV6-3
j_gene: TRBJ2-3
d_gene: TRBD2
abundance: few
CDR3aa: CASSSPLLAGGRDTQYF
CDR3nt: TGTGCCAGCAGTTCCCCCCTCCTAGCGGGAGGGAGGGATACGCAGTATTTT

v_gene: TRBV19
j_gene: TRBJ2-5
d_gene: TRBD1
abundance: NA
CDR3aa: CASSLQTGETQYF
CDR3nt: TGTGCCAGTAGTCTACAAACAGGGGAAACCCAGTACTTC

v_gene: TRBV6-2/TRBV6-3
j_gene: TRBJ2-7
d_gene: TRBD1
abundance: few
CDR3aa: CASSKKQGAYEQYF
CDR3nt: TGTGCCAGCAGTAAAAAACAGGGGGCGTACGAGCAGTACTTC

v_gene: TRBV7-2
j_gene: TRBJ2-2
d_gene: TRBD1
abundance: NA
CDR3aa: CASSLHGQGNTGELFF
CDR3nt: TGTGCCAGCAGCTTGCACGGACAGGGGAACACCGGGGAGCTGTTTTTT

v_gene: TRBV5-1
j_gene: TRBJ2-1
d_gene: TRBD2
abundance: NA
CDR3aa: CASSGTSGLTYNEQFF
CDR3nt: TGCGCCAGCAGCGGGACTAGCGGGCTCACCTACAATGAGCAGTTCTTC

v_gene: TRBV5-1
j_gene: TRBJ2-3
d_gene: NA
abundance: NA
CDR3aa: CASSPTDGRTDTQYF
CDR3nt: TGTGCCAGCAGCCCCACCGACGGCCGCACAGATACGCAGTATTTT

v_gene: TRBV7-2
j_gene: TRBJ2-5
d_gene: TRBD1
abundance: NA
CDR3aa: CASSSTGGIETQYF
CDR3nt: TGTGCCAGCAGCTCGACAGGGGGCATAGAGACCCAGTACTTC

v_gene: TRBV6-2/TRBV6-3
j_gene: TRBJ1-1
d_gene: NA
abundance: NA
CDR3aa: CASKSISVSYVYSEAFF
CDR3nt: TGTGCCAGCAAGTCGATAAGCGTCTCCTATGTTTATAGTGAAGCTTTCTTT

v_gene: TRBV3-1
j_gene: TRBJ2-5
d_gene: NA
abundance: many
CDR3aa: CASSQTGETQYF
CDR3nt: TGTGCCAGCAGCCAAACCGGAGAGACCCAGTACTTC

v_gene: TRBV6-1
j_gene: TRBJ1-1
d_gene: TRBD1
abundance: NA
CDR3aa: CASSPYQGGAWNTEAFF
CDR3nt: TGTGCCAGCAGTCCCTACCAGGGGGGCGCATGGAACACTGAAGCTTTCTTT

v_gene: TRBV5-1
j_gene: TRBJ2-3
d_gene: NA
abundance: few
CDR3aa: CASSLGLIITDTQYF
CDR3nt: TGCGCCAGCAGCTTGGGGCTAATAATCACAGATACGCAGTATTTT

v_gene: TRBV20-1
j_gene: TRBJ2-7
d_gene: TRBD2
abundance: NA
CDR3aa: CSARGGLAGGREQYF
CDR3nt: TGCAGTGCTAGAGGTGGACTAGCGGGGGGACGCGAGCAGTACTTC

v_gene: TRBV5-1
j_gene: TRBJ1-5
d_gene: NA
abundance: NA
CDR3aa: CASSLPSDSYSNQPQHF
CDR3nt: TGCGCCAGCAGCCTCCCCTCTGACAGCTATAGCAATCAGCCCCAGCATTTT

v_gene: TRBV6-5
j_gene: TRBJ2-1
d_gene: TRBD2
abundance: NA
CDR3aa: CASSIAGGHNEQFF
CDR3nt: TGTGCCAGCAGTATAGCGGGGGGACACAATGAGCAGTTCTTC

v_gene: TRBV28
j_gene: TRBJ1-5
d_gene: NA
abundance: NA
CDR3aa: CASSRGGGSNQPQHF
CDR3nt: TGTGCCAGCAGCAGGGGAGGGGGTAGTAATCAGCCCCAGCATTTT

v_gene: TRBV12-3/TRBV12-4
j_gene: TRBJ1-3
d_gene: NA
abundance: many
CDR3aa: CASSFRGGGNTIYF
CDR3nt: TGTGCCAGCAGTTTCCGGGGCGGAGGAAACACCATATATTTT

v_gene: TRBV30
j_gene: TRBJ1-1
d_gene: TRBD1
abundance: NA
CDR3aa: CAWSLPRDSHTEAFF
CDR3nt: TGTGCCTGGAGTCTCCCTAGGGACAGCCACACTGAAGCTTTCTTT

v_gene: TRBV7-6
j_gene: TRBJ1-2
d_gene: TRBD1
abundance: few
CDR3aa: CASSLGAPGTGNYGYTF
CDR3nt: TGTGCCAGCAGCCTAGGGGCCCCCGGGACAGGGAATTATGGCTACACCTTC

v_gene: TRBV20-1
j_gene: TRBJ1-1
d_gene: NA
abundance: NA
CDR3aa: CSARKGSQNTEAFF
CDR3nt: TGCAGTGCTCGCAAGGGATCTCAGAACACTGAAGCTTTCTTT

v_gene: TRBV12-3/TRBV12-4
j_gene: TRBJ1-5
d_gene: NA
abundance: NA
CDR3aa: CASRNRVGQPQHF
CDR3nt: TGTGCCAGCAGGAACAGGGTTGGCCAGCCCCAGCATTTT